This record covers a single T cell receptor beta chain. Its antigen is currently unknown. The source of the sample is a study of graft-versus-host responses after intestinal transplantation. Sequencing used immunoSEQ multiplex PCR; TCRdb keeps in-frame clones, though not all of them. The sample lists nearly 110,000 clones; about nine tenths were seen once. CDR1 is MNHEY, CDR2 SVGAGI, per germline. The germline V and J ends were trimmed by 7 bases and 4 bases, with 16 bases remaining between them. There are 14 residues in the CDR3. The J gene is TRBJ1-2, the V gene TRBV6-5; TRBD1 is a possible D gene (5 bases). This receptor was identified in a human donor who was the organ donor for an intestinal transplant. Sequenced here: unstimulated CD4+ T cells sorted from spleen or lymph node cells, sampled before transplant. The chain's CDR3 is CASTMQGVSYGYTF. DNA for the CDR3: TGTGCCAGCACCATGCAGGGCGTAAGCTATGGCTACACCTTC.